This TCR beta chain originates from a study of T cells in Graves' hyperthyroidism and ophthalmopathy. Findings of the study overall: In validation, the model predicted ophthalmopathy. These predictions came a median roughly 7.1 months before onset. Blood also carried most thyroid clonotypes expanded above 0.001.

Trimming took off 3 bases at V and 2 bases at J, with 13 bases between the two ends. The CDR3 sequence is 14 residues long. Germline lookup yields CDR1 SQVTM and CDR2 ANQGSEA. TCR beta CDR3 region amplification was performed from RNA transcripts. The HTBI primer set drove a first-round RT-PCR of the TCR CDR3. Via MiXCR, TCRdb re-called the multiplex PCR reads, giving one row per CDR3 protein. The table lists about 540,000 distinct CDR3 sequences, 46% of them singletons. Of note for this clonotype: Its antigen remains unidentified.

Clinical symptoms, serum thyroxine, TRAb, thyroid ultrasound and orbital computed tomography informed diagnoses. This chain joins TRBV29-1 and TRBJ1-2; D not certain. Sequences were obtained from peripheral blood or thyroid tissue (not recorded which). The origin of this receptor is a woman aged 18-35 years with Graves' hyperthyroidism. The CDR3 loop is CSVDGREGNYGYTF. DNA for the CDR3: TGCAGCGTTGACGGAAGGGAAGGGAACTATGGCTACACCTTC.